This TCR beta chain originates from a study of tumor-infiltrating lymphocytes in oesophageal squamous cell carcinoma. The CDR3 adds up to 20 amino acids, both ends counted. TCRdb used MiXCR to reprocess the PCR reads, holding one entry per CDR3 protein. Of about 20,000 distinct CDR3 sequences detected, around 40% appear once; the ten largest clones hold 15% to 20%. On this clonotype itself: The limits of the CDR3 on the DNA are not certain, so only TCRdb's listed CDR3 is given.

Sequencing input: normal esophageal tissue next to the tumor. The receptor's source is a female donor with esophageal squamous cell carcinoma. The gene calls are TRBV7-5 and TRBJ1-5; no check of the table's D call, TRBD1, against the DNA was made. TRBV7-5 is annotated as a pseudogene. The CDR3: CISVPEAYPDDRGGNQPQHF.